The present T cell receptor beta chain was sequenced within a study of blood T cell repertoires in COVID-19. Germline CDR1 reads ENHRY; CDR2 reads SYGVKD. The CDR3 loop spans 15 amino acids. With V trimmed by 5 bases and J by 6 bases, 10 bases remained unmatched. Method: immunoSEQ multiplex PCR; TCRdb's copy keeps in-frame clones and lacks some. The sample contains roughly 180,000 clones, about 85% of which appear only once. V and J are TRBV10-3 and TRBJ1-1, with 9 bases fitting TRBD1. This sequence originates from a woman between 50 and 59 years old with COVID-19, enrolled during active disease. Sequencing used peripheral blood. The CDR3 DNA sequence: TGTGCCATCAGTACACCGGGACAGGGATACGCTGAAGCTTTCTTT. Translated, it gives CAISTPGQGYAEAFF.